This TCR beta chain is from a study of Ad26.COV2.S vaccination and SARS-CoV-2 variants. As for the study in general: Donor had been placed in the Ad26.COV2.S arm of the COV1001 trial. Administration of Ad26.COV2.S was intramuscular, either once or twice 56 days apart. Broader study findings: The TCR breadth and depth analyses may have understated or missed part of the total T cell responses.

Details on this clone: Its specificity is not known.

The sample's treatment: some 20 received Ad26.COV2.S at low or high dose, single or two shots; 5 received placebo; per-sample allocation not given. At day 63 after the first vaccine or placebo injection, samples were drawn. Expression of Wuhan-strain SARS-CoV-2 spike came from the Ad26 vector that formed the vaccine. The CDR3 sequence is 13 residues long. V gave up 5 bases and J gave up 5 bases, with 12 bases separating them. CDR1 is SGHNT and CDR2 is YENEEA in the germline V gene. Libraries were prepared by immunoSEQ multiplex PCR; TCRdb keeps only in-frame clonotypes and omits some of them. In the table there are 450,000 to 550,000 clones, 89% of which are singletons.

The starting material was peripheral blood, obtained in a trial of Ad26.COV2.S vaccine versus placebo. The receptor comes from a person aged 18-60 years who received the Ad26.COV2.S COVID-19 vaccine or a placebo. The chain employs TRBV11-3 and TRBJ1-1; no firm D call. In nucleotides, the CDR3 is TGTGCCAGCAGCCAGTCGAGGGATACTGAAGCTTTCTTT. Its translation is CASSQSRDTEAFF.